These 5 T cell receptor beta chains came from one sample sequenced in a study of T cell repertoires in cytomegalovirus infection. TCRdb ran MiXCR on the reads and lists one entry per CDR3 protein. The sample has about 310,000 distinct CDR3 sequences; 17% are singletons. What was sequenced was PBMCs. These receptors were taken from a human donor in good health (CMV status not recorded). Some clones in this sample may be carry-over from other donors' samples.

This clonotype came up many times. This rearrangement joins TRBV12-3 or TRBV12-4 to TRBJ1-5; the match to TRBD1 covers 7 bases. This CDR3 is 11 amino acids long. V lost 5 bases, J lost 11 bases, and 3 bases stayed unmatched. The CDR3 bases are TGTGCCAGCAGTGATGGGACAGCCCAGCATTTT. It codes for CASSDGTAQHF.

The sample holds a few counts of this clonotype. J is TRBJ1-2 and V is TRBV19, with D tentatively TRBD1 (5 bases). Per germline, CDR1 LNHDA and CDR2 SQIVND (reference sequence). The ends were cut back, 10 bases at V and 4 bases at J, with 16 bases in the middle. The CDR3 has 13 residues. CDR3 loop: CATSAGGIYGYTF. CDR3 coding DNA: TGTGCCACCTCTGCCGGGGGAATCTATGGCTACACCTTC.

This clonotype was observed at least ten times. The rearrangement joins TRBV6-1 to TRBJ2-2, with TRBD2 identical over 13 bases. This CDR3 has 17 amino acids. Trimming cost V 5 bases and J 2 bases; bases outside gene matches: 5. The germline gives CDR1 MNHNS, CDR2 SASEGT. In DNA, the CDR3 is TGTGCCAGCAGTCGAACTAGCGGGGGGGCCAACACCGGGGAGCTGTTTTTT. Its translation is CASSRTSGGANTGELFF.

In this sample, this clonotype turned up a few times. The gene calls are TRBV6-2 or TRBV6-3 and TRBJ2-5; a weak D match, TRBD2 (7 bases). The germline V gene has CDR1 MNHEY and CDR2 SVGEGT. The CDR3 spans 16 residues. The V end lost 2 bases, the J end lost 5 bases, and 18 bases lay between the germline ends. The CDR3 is CASSYTYGGRGETQYF. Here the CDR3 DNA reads TGTGCCAGCAGTTACACTTACGGGGGGCGCGGCGAGACCCAGTACTTC.

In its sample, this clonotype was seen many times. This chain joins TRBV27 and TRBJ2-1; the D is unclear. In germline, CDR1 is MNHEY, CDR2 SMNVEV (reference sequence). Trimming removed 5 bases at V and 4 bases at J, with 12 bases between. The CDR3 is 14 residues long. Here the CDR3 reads CASSPAIQYNEQFF. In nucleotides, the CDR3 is TGTGCCAGCAGTCCGGCAATTCAATACAATGAGCAGTTCTTC.